This is a list of T cell receptor beta chains from one sample in a study of T-cell memory formation after mild COVID-19. Via MiXCR, TCRdb re-called the 5' RACE reads, giving one row per CDR3 protein. The sample consists of roughly 200,000 distinct CDR3 sequences, over 9% of them appearing once. The sequencing sample was made of PBMCs or a T cell subset sorted from them (not recorded which). Receptors originate from a man aged 18 to 30 who had mild COVID-19 (a few samples of this study predate the infection). Cell type and time point are not known. The CDR3 runs from the conserved cysteine through the conserved F or W. A D gene is named only where the DNA matches it firmly. Only part of the rows carry a size: once, few, many, or a class if the clone is expanded.

V	D	J	size	DNA	CDR3
TRBV5-1	TRBD1	TRBJ1-2	few	TGCGCCAGCAGCTTGTCCGCGGGACAGCGCCTTCATGGCTACACCTTC	CASSLSAGQRLHGYTF
TRBV6-2/TRBV6-3	-	TRBJ1-2	few	TGTGCCAGCAGTTCAATTAGGGTGGACTATGGCTACACCTTC	CASSSIRVDYGYTF
TRBV5-8	-	TRBJ1-5	many	TGTGCCAGCAGTCGGGGGGCTAATCAGCCCCAGCATTTT	CASSRGANQPQHF
TRBV6-6	TRBD2	TRBJ2-2	few	TGTGCCAGCAGTTCCCCGGGTAGCGGGGGCCTCACCGGGGAGCTGTTTTTT	CASSSPGSGGLTGELFF
TRBV7-2	-	TRBJ1-3	few	TGTGCCAGCAGCTTAGGTCCGGGGTTGACGGGAAACACCATATATTTT	CASSLGPGLTGNTIYF
TRBV4-2	-	TRBJ1-1	few	TGTGCCAGCAGTCTCGCATTGACGGAGGTGAACACTGAAGCTTTCTTT	CASSLALTEVNTEAFF
TRBV7-3	TRBD2	TRBJ2-1	-	TGTGCCAGCAGCCGCGCCGGGGGGGGGCCCGGTGAGCAGTTCTTC	CASSRAGGGPGEQFF
TRBV19	-	TRBJ1-3	few	TGTGCCAGTAGGCAGTCTGCAGGAAACACCATATATTTT	CASRQSAGNTIYF
TRBV5-6	-	TRBJ1-3	-	TGTGCCAGCAGTAAGTTCTCTGGAAACACCATATATTTT	CASSKFSGNTIYF
TRBV15	-	TRBJ2-3	few	TGTGCCACCAGCAGAGATCATTCAGATAAAGATACGCAGTATTTT	CATSRDHSDKDTQYF
TRBV7-8	-	TRBJ2-3	-	TGTGCCAGCAGCCACAGGAGGGCTCCCACAGATACGCAGTATTTT	CASSHRRAPTDTQYF
TRBV27	TRBD2	TRBJ2-1	many	TGTGCCAGCAGCACCTACGGGACGCAGACTAGCGGGGGGGCCACGCAGTTCTTC	CASSTYGTQTSGGATQFF
TRBV9	-	TRBJ2-5	few	TGTGCCAGCAGCGTAGATGGGATCGGGACCCAGTACTTC	CASSVDGIGTQYF
TRBV24-1	-	TRBJ2-1	-	TGTGCCACCAGTGAGGGCCGTAGCTCCTACAATGAGCAGTTCTTC	CATSEGRSSYNEQFF
TRBV6-2/TRBV6-3	-	TRBJ2-1	-	TGTGCCAGCACTCAACCCCCCAGGGACGAGCAGTTCTTC	CASTQPPRDEQFF
TRBV7-2	-	TRBJ1-6	-	TGTGCCAGCAGACCGGGGGGAGGGGCTAGCGGGTCACCCCTCCACTTT	CASRPGGGASGSPLHF
TRBV21-1	-	TRBJ2-2	-	TGTGCCAGCAGCGCTACGCTAGCGGCGAACACCGGGGAGCTGTTTTTT	CASSATLAANTGELFF
TRBV20-1	-	TRBJ2-1	-	TGCAGTGCTAGGCCGGGGAAAGGGGATGAGCAGTTCTTC	CSARPGKGDEQFF
TRBV9	TRBD1	TRBJ2-1	few	TGTGCCAGCAGCGTAGAAGTAAGGGGGCAGGAGCAGTTCTTC	CASSVEVRGQEQFF
TRBV6-4	-	TRBJ2-1	few	TGTGCCAGCGGGCCCCCCGGGGCCCAGTACAATGAGCAGTTCTTC	CASGPPGAQYNEQFF
TRBV5-1	TRBD1	TRBJ2-2	few	TGCGCCAGCAGGGACAGGGGTTATACCGGGGAGCTGTTTTTT	CASRDRGYTGELFF
TRBV27	-	TRBJ2-1	many	TGTGCCACCGTGATCTTAGGGGGAACTGAGCAGTTCTTC	CATVILGGTEQFF
TRBV20-1	-	TRBJ2-1	many	TGCAGTGCTAGGTTCCCCGGGGACCCCGCCTACAATGAGCAGTTCTTC	CSARFPGDPAYNEQFF
TRBV14	TRBD1	TRBJ1-6	-	TGTGCCAGCAGCCAAACGACAGGGGTTTCTTCACCCCTCCACTTT	CASSQTTGVSSPLHF
TRBV7-9	TRBD1	TRBJ1-2	-	TGTGCCAGCATCCGACAGGGGGGCTATGGCTACACCTTC	CASIRQGGYGYTF
TRBV18	-	TRBJ2-5	-	TGTGCCAGCTCACCACAGACAGAGACCCAGTACTTC	CASSPQTETQYF
TRBV5-1	-	TRBJ2-4	many	TGCGCCAGCAGCTTGGAATTCTGGGGAGTTAGCAAAAACATTCAGTACTTC	CASSLEFWGVSKNIQYF
TRBV11-2	-	TRBJ1-1	-	TGTGCCAGCAGCTTAGAAGCCCCCTATAACACTGAAGCTTTCTTT	CASSLEAPYNTEAFF
TRBV28	-	TRBJ2-1	-	TGTGCCAGCAGTTTGAACAGGGACGAGCAGTTCTTC	CASSLNRDEQFF
TRBV5-1	-	TRBJ2-5	-	TGCGCCAGCTCTCAGGGGACGCGGAGGGAGACCCAGTACTTC	CASSQGTRRETQYF
TRBV2	TRBD1	TRBJ2-7	few	TGTGCCAGCACCTGGGACAGGGGTAACAACGAGCAGTACTTC	CASTWDRGNNEQYF
TRBV6-6	-	TRBJ2-2	few	TGTGCCACCTACAGGACCGGGGAGCTGTTTTTT	CATYRTGELFF
TRBV6-5	-	TRBJ2-6	many	TGTGCCAGCAGGGACAACTCTGGGGCCAACGTCCTGACTTTC	CASRDNSGANVLTF
TRBV6-5	-	TRBJ1-1	few	TGTGCCAGCAGTTACTCGATGTTGAGGAACACTGAAGCTTTCTTT	CASSYSMLRNTEAFF
TRBV7-9	-	TRBJ2-3	few	TGTGCCAGCAGCTTAGGTTTCGCGGGCCTGGGCACAGATACGCAGTATTTT	CASSLGFAGLGTDTQYF
TRBV5-1	-	TRBJ1-2	few	TGCGCCAGCAGCTTGGCGGCGACTAGGGGCTATGGCTACACCTTC	CASSLAATRGYGYTF
TRBV5-1	-	TRBJ1-1	few	TGCGCCAGCAGCGCCCCCGACACTGAAGCTTTCTTT	CASSAPDTEAFF
TRBV20-1	-	TRBJ1-2	few	TGCAGTGCCAGGCCACCTCAATCCCATGGCTACACCTTC	CSARPPQSHGYTF
TRBV7-2	TRBD1	TRBJ1-5	many	TGTGCCAGCAGCTCCGACAGGGGGAACAGTCAGCCCCAGCATTTT	CASSSDRGNSQPQHF
TRBV6-5	-	TRBJ1-5	-	TGTGCCAGCAGTTACGGACAGTATAGCAATCAGCCCCAGCATTTT	CASSYGQYSNQPQHF
TRBV11-2	-	TRBJ1-2	few	TGTGCCAGCAGTTCCGTGAAGTACGGCTACACCTTC	CASSSVKYGYTF
TRBV7-2	-	TRBJ2-2	-	TGTGCCAGCAGCTGGGACGCCGCGAACACCGGGGAGCTGTTTTTT	CASSWDAANTGELFF
TRBV4-1	-	TRBJ1-5	-	TGCGCCAGCAGCCAAGACTTTGAGGGGTATAGCAATCAGCCCCAGCATTTT	CASSQDFEGYSNQPQHF
TRBV28	-	TRBJ1-1	-	TGTGCCAGCGGCGACAGGCGTGGGAACACTGAAGCTTTCTTT	CASGDRRGNTEAFF
TRBV20-1	-	TRBJ1-5	-	TGCAGTGCTAGAGTCAAGACAGGTCCAAACTATCAGCCCCAGCATTTT	CSARVKTGPNYQPQHF
TRBV5-1	-	TRBJ1-4	many	TGCGCCAGCGGGAGGGACGGACCTAATGAAAAACTGTTTTTT	CASGRDGPNEKLFF
TRBV5-1	TRBD1	TRBJ2-3	-	TGCGCCAGCAGCTTGGGGGGGACAGGGAGCACAGATACGCAGTATTTT	CASSLGGTGSTDTQYF
TRBV5-1	-	TRBJ2-3	-	TGCGCCAGCAGCTTTTACGGGGCCAGCACAGATACGCAGTATTTT	CASSFYGASTDTQYF
TRBV7-2	TRBD1	TRBJ1-1	few	TGTGCCAGCAGCTTAGCCAGGGGGCCGATTACTGAAGCTTTCTTT	CASSLARGPITEAFF
TRBV5-1	-	TRBJ1-2	many	TGCGCCAGCAGCGGTCCGGAGGGTAACTATGGCTACACCTTC	CASSGPEGNYGYTF
TRBV12-3/TRBV12-4	-	TRBJ1-2	few	TGTGCCAGCAGCATCCGGGACGGAAACTATGGCTACACCTTC	CASSIRDGNYGYTF
TRBV7-2	TRBD2	TRBJ2-1	-	TGTGCCAGCAGCCGTAACGGGGGGAGAGGGTATGATGAGCAGTTCTTC	CASSRNGGRGYDEQFF
TRBV27	-	TRBJ2-4	few	TGTGCCAGCAGGCCCAACAGGGAGGGGGGAAACATTCAGTACTTC	CASRPNREGGNIQYF
TRBV4-1	-	TRBJ2-3	-	TGCGCCAGCCGGGCAAAAGATCCAAGCACAGATACGCAGTATTTT	CASRAKDPSTDTQYF
TRBV18	-	TRBJ2-6	-	TGTGCCAGCTCACCGAGGGTCGGGACCTCTGGGGCCAACGTCCTGACTTTC	CASSPRVGTSGANVLTF
TRBV7-9	-	TRBJ1-1	-	TGTGCCAGCAGCGATACTGGATGGACCGGGAACACTGAAGCTTTCTTT	CASSDTGWTGNTEAFF
TRBV5-5	-	TRBJ2-1	many	TGTGCCAGCAGCCGGGACATCTACTCCTACAATGAGCAGTTCTTC	CASSRDIYSYNEQFF
TRBV24-1	TRBD2	TRBJ2-3	few	TGTGCCACCAGTGGGGAGTCCGGGGGGGCGGAAGATACGCAGTATTTT	CATSGESGGAEDTQYF
TRBV7-9	-	TRBJ2-3	once	TGTGCCAGCAGCTTAGGCGGGGGCGCTGGCACAGATACGCAGTATTTT	CASSLGGGAGTDTQYF
TRBV20-1	TRBD2	TRBJ2-5	few	TGCAGGGTCGCAGCTAGCGGGGGGATTTACCAAGAGACCCAGTACTTC	CRVAASGGIYQETQYF